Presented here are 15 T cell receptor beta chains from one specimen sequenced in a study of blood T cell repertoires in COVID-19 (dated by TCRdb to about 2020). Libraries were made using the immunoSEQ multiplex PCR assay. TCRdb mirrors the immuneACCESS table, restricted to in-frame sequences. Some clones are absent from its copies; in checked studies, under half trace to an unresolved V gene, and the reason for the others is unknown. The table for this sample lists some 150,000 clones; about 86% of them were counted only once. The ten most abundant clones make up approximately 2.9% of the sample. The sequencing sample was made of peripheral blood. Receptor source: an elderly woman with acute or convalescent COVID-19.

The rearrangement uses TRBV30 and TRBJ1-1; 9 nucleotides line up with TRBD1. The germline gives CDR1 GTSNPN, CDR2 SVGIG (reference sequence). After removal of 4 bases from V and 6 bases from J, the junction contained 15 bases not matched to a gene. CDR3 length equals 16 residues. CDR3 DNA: TGTGCCTGGAACCTCGCCTTGGGACAGGGAAGGTCTGAAGCTTTCTTT. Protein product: CAWNLALGQGRSEAFF. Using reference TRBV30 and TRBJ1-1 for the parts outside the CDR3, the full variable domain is SQTIHQWPATLVQPVGSPLSLECTVEGTSNPNLYWYRQAAGRGLQLLFYSVGIGQISSEVPQNLSASRPQDRQFILSSKKLLLSDSGFYLCAWNLALGQGRSEAFFGQGTRLTVV.

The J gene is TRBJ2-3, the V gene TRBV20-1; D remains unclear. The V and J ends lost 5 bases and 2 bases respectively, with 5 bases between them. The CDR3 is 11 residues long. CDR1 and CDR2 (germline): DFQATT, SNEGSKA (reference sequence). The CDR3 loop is CSAEFTDTQYF. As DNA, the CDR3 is TGCAGTGCTGAGTTCACAGATACGCAGTATTTT.

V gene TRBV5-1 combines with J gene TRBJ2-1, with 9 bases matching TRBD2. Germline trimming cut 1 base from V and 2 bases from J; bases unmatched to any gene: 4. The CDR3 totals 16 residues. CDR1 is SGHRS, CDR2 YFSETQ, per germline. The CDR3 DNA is TGCGCCAGCAGCTTGCGCCTAGCGGGGCCCTACAATGAGCAGTTCTTC. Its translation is CASSLRLAGPYNEQFF.

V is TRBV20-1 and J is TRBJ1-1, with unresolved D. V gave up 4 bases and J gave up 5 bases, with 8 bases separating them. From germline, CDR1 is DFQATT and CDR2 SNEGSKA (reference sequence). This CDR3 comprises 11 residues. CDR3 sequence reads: CSAKLRTEAFF. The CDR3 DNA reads TGCAGTGCTAAGCTGAGGACTGAAGCTTTCTTT.

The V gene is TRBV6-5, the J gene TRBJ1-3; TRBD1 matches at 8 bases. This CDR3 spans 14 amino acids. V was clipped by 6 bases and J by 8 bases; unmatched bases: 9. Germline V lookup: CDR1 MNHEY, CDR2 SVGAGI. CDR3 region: CASRGQGRVDTIYF. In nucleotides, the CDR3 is TGTGCCAGCAGAGGACAGGGCAGAGTGGACACCATATATTTT.

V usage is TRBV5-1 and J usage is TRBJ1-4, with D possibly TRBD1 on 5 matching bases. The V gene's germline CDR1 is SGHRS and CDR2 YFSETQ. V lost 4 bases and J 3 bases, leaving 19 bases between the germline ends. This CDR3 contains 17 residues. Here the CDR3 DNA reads TGCGCCAGCAGCCCGGCCTTTACAGGCCGCCCTAATGAAAAACTGTTTTTT. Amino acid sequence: CASSPAFTGRPNEKLFF.

CDR3 sequence (DNA): TGTGCCAGCAGCCCGGGGACAGGGGGCCAAGGAGCTTTCTTT. It specifies CASSPGTGGQGAFF. V usage is TRBV9 and J usage is TRBJ1-1, with TRBD1 matching over 12 bases. The ends lost 4 bases at V and 10 bases at J; junction bases unmatched: 8. Per the germline V gene, CDR1 is SGDLS and CDR2 is YYNGEE. The CDR3 spans 14 residues.

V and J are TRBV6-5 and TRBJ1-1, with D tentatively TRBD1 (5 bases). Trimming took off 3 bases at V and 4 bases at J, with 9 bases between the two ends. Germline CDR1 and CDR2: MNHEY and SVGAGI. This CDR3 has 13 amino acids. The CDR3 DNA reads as TGTGCCAGCAGTTATCGGAGGGGCACTGAAGCTTTCTTT. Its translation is CASSYRRGTEAFF.

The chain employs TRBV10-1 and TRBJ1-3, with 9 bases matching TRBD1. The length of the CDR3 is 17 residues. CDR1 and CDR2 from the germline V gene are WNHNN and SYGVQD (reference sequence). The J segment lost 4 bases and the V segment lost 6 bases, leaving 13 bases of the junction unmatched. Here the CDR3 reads CASRDRGEAWRGNTIYF. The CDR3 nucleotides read TGCGCCAGCAGGGACAGGGGCGAGGCTTGGAGAGGAAACACCATATATTTT.

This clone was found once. The CDR3 reads CATLDSTTNEKLFF. The CDR3 DNA is TGTGCCACTTTGGACAGTACAACTAATGAAAAACTGTTTTTT. This chain uses TRBV15 with TRBJ1-4, with D perhaps TRBD1 (6 bases). Germline V gene sequence: CDR1 LNHNV, CDR2 YYDKDF (reference sequence). This CDR3 comprises 14 residues. V lost 9 bases, J lost 0 bases, and 11 bases lay in between.

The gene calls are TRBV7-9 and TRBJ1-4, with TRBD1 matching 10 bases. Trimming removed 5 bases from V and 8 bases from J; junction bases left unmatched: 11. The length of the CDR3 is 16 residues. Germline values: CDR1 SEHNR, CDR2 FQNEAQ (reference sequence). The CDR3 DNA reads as TGTGCCAGCAGCGAGGAGGGGACAGGGGCTGGAGAAAAACTGTTTTTT. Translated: CASSEEGTGAGEKLFF.

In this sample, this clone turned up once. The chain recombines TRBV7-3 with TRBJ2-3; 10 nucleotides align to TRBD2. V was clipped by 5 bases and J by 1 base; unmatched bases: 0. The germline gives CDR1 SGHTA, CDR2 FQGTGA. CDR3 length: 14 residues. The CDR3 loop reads CASSGTSGTDTQYF. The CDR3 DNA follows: TGTGCCAGCAGCGGGACTAGCGGCACAGATACGCAGTATTTT.

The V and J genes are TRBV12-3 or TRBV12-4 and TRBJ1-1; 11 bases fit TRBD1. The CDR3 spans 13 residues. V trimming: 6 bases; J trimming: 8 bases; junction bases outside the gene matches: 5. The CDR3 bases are TGTGCCAGCAGGCGGACAGGGGGCAGGGAAGCTTTCTTT. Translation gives CASRRTGGREAFF.

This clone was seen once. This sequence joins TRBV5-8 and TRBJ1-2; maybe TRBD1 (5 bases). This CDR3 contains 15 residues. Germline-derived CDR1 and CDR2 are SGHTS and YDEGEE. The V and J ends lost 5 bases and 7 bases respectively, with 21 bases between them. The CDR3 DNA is TGTGCCAGCAGACCCTGGGGCGCGTTGTCGGGTGGCTACACCTTC. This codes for CASRPWGALSGGYTF.

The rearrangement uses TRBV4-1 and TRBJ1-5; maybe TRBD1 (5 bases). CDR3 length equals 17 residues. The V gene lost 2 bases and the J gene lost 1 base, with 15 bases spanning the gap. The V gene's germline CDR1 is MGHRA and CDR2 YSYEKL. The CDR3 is CASSQLPAGVSNQPQHF. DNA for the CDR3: TGCGCCAGCAGCCAACTTCCTGCGGGGGTGAGCAATCAGCCCCAGCATTTT.